Reported below is one T cell receptor (beta chain). Its antigen is currently unknown. Profiled with immunoSEQ multiplex PCR; TCRdb holds only in-frame clones, not every one. The table shows about 70,000 clones, with 70% to 90% occurring only once. Pooling of second doses given at about 4 or about 12 weeks was done. The data originate from a study of T cell responses to AZD1222 COVID-19 vaccine. Regarding the study as a whole: Close to half of spike-specific TCRs reportedly recognize unmutated variant regions.

The sample was peripheral blood, taken 28 days after the second AZD1222 dose. The clonotype was recovered from an adult who received the AZD1222 COVID-19 vaccine.

CDR3 in DNA: TGTGCCATCAGTTCTCTACAGGAGACAGAAGCTTTCTTT. Translation: CAISSLQETEAFF. V is TRBV10-3 and J is TRBJ1-1; possibly TRBD1 for D (5 bases). Germline-derived CDR1 and CDR2 are ENHRY and SYGVKD. Trimming cost V 5 bases and J 8 bases, with 15 bases left between them. The length of the CDR3 is 13 residues.